This T cell receptor beta chain was captured in a study of blood T cell repertoires in COVID-19. The assay was immunoSEQ multiplex PCR, and TCRdb's table has in-frame clones only and misses some. The sample has approximately 110,000 clones, around 66% seen once. V lost 0 bases to trimming and J lost 7 bases, with 10 bases between them. Germline-derived CDR1 and CDR2 are LGHNA and YNFKEQ. This CDR3 contains 14 residues. Sequencing was done on a sample of peripheral blood. The sequence came from a man older than 75 with acute or convalescent COVID-19. The rearrangement uses TRBV4-2 and TRBJ1-5, with D possibly matching TRBD1 (6 bases). CDR3 in amino acids: CASSQEGAEQPQHF. The CDR3 nucleotides read TGTGCCAGCAGCCAAGAGGGGGCTGAGCAGCCCCAGCATTTT.